One sample yielded the 31 T cell receptor beta chains listed below, sequenced in a study of blood T cell repertoires in COVID-19. Repertoires were generated with immunoSEQ multiplex PCR, while TCRdb's copy carries only in-frame clones and drops some. In the table there are 200,000 or so clones, around 82% of which are singletons. The sequencing input was PBMCs or T cells enriched from blood (not recorded which). The receptors here all came from a man aged 35-49 years who had recovered from COVID-19.

This chain connects TRBV5-1 to TRBJ2-2; D might be TRBD2 (6 bases). V gave up 0 bases and J gave up 0 bases, with 9 bases separating them. The germline V gene encodes CDR1 SGHRS and CDR2 YFSETQ. This CDR3 has 16 amino acids. The CDR3 sequence is CASSLGLASNTGELFF. The CDR3 nucleotides are TGCGCCAGCAGCTTGGGGCTAGCGTCGAACACCGGGGAGCTGTTTTTT.

The chain combines TRBV9 with TRBJ2-3; tentatively, D is TRBD2 (7 bases). There are 15 residues in the CDR3. Germline assignment: CDR1 SGDLS and CDR2 YYNGEE. Trimming pared 7 bases from V and 0 bases from J, leaving 15 bases between. The CDR3 coding sequence is TGTGCCAGCGATCCGGGGGGCGGAAGCACAGATACGCAGTATTTT. Amino acids: CASDPGGGSTDTQYF.

This sequence joins TRBV5-5 and TRBJ2-1; 9 bases align to TRBD2. This CDR3 is built from 15 residues. Germline V gene sequence: CDR1 SGHKS, CDR2 YYEKEE (reference sequence). J lost 7 bases, V lost 1 base, and 6 bases had no gene match. The CDR3 sequence is CASSLWRGGRNEQFF. The CDR3 coding sequence is TGTGCCAGCAGCTTGTGGCGGGGGGGCCGGAATGAGCAGTTCTTC.

This chain links TRBV5-1 with TRBJ2-7; D is unclear. The CDR3 sequence is 13 residues long. CDR1 and CDR2 (germline): SGHRS, YFSETQ. V lost 5 bases to trimming and J lost 2 bases, with 11 bases between them. The CDR3 nucleotides read TGCGCCAGCAGTAAGTCAGATACCTACGAGCAGTACTTC. It codes for CASSKSDTYEQYF.

This clone showed up just once. This CDR3 reads CASSGGGTASEKLFF. As DNA, the CDR3 is TGTGCCAGCTCTGGAGGGGGCACAGCATCCGAAAAACTGTTTTTT. The V and J genes are TRBV28 and TRBJ1-4; 7 bases align to TRBD1. CDR1 and CDR2 (germline): MDHEN, SYDVKM. V gave up 8 bases and J gave up 8 bases; unmatched junction bases: 14. CDR3 length: 15 amino acids.

This chain links TRBV2 with TRBJ2-2; a weak D match, TRBD2 (5 bases). Germline V gene lookup returns CDR1 SNHLY and CDR2 FYNNEI. This CDR3 spans 14 amino acids. V shed 5 bases and J shed 2 bases, with 9 bases lying between them. Here the CDR3 reads CASSYSENTGELFF. CDR3 in DNA: TGTGCCAGCAGTTATAGCGAAAACACCGGGGAGCTGTTTTTT.

This clone occurred once. The chain carries TRBV20-1 and TRBJ1-2; weak D call: TRBD1 (6 bases). CDR3 length equals 11 residues. The germline gives CDR1 DFQATT, CDR2 SNEGSKA (reference sequence). Trimming shortened V by 3 bases and J by 8 bases, and 10 bases separated the two germline ends. In DNA form, the CDR3 reads TGCAGTGCTAGTAGGACAGCCGGCTACACCTTC. It encodes CSASRTAGYTF.

The chain links TRBV10-3 to TRBJ1-1, with D perhaps matching TRBD1 (5 bases). Germline CDR1 is ENHRY and CDR2 is SYGVKD. The CDR3 is 12 residues long. V lost 7 bases, J lost 1 base, and 7 bases lay in between. CDR3 in DNA: TGTGCCATCACGGGGGAGAACACTGAAGCTTTCTTT. Translated: CAITGENTEAFF.

V is TRBV7-5 and J is TRBJ2-3; the table gives TRBD2 as D, unverified against the DNA. TRBV7-5 is tagged as a pseudogene. The CDR3 has 19 residues. The CDR3 protein is CARSFRSRHSGGVSNTQYF. CDR3 sequence (DNA): TGTGCCAGAAGCTTCCGGTCCCGCCATTCCGGGGGGGTCAGTAATACGCAGTATTTT.

Comments on this clone: A read error may produce the germline difference seen at one junction end. This chain links TRBV12-3 or TRBV12-4 with TRBJ1-2; TRBD1 is a possible D gene (6 bases). There are 13 residues in the CDR3. DNA for the CDR3: TGTGCCAGCAGTTTTAACCTCGACAGGACACCAAGCTGG. This codes for CASSFNLDRTPSW.

V and J are TRBV6-1 and TRBJ1-2; D may be TRBD1 (6 bases). The V end lost 3 bases, the J end lost 2 bases, and 7 bases lay between the germline ends. Looked up from germline, CDR1 is MNHNS and CDR2 is SASEGT. The CDR3 runs 13 residues. The CDR3 region is CASSDQGNYGYTF. CDR3 sequence (DNA): TGTGCCAGCAGTGATCAGGGGAACTATGGCTACACCTTC.

The genes are TRBV6-2 or TRBV6-3 and TRBJ2-5; D not resolved. There are 19 residues in the CDR3. CDR1 is MNHEY and CDR2 is SVGEGT in the germline V gene. Trimming took 0 bases from V and 2 from J, leaving 22 bases between them. The CDR3 nucleotides are TGTGCCAGCAGTTACTCGATGCTGGTGCAGAAACAACGACAAGAGACCCAGTACTTC. It codes for CASSYSMLVQKQRQETQYF.

The J gene is TRBJ2-7, the V gene TRBV2; 9 bases are shared with TRBD1. This CDR3 has 14 residues. V dropped 3 bases and J dropped 5; count of bases not matched to a gene: 5. Germline CDR1 reads SNHLY; CDR2 reads FYNNEI. The CDR3 reads CASSEGRDRDEQYF. Here the CDR3 DNA reads TGTGCCAGCAGTGAGGGCCGGGACAGGGACGAGCAGTACTTC. Full variable domain (rest looked up from reference TRBV2 and TRBJ2-7): EPEVTQTPSHQVTQMGQEVILRCVPISNHLYFYWYRQILGQKVEFLVSFYNNEISEKSEIFDDQFSVERPDGSNFTLKIRSTKLEDSAMYFCASSEGRDRDEQYFGPGTRLTVT.

The V call is TRBV7-6, the J call TRBJ1-4, with D possibly being TRBD1 (5 bases). The germline V and J ends were trimmed by 1 base and 4 bases, with 7 bases remaining between them. CDR3 length: 14 residues. From germline, CDR1 is SGHVS and CDR2 FNYEAQ. The CDR3 nucleotides read TGTGCCAGCAGCTTAGGGGGCGGTAATGAAAAACTGTTTTTT. This translates into CASSLGGGNEKLFF.

This chain uses TRBV19 with TRBJ1-5, with TRBD1 matching 8 bases. The J segment lost 1 base and the V segment lost 5 bases, leaving 7 bases of the junction unmatched. This CDR3 region has 16 residues. In germline, CDR1 is LNHDA, CDR2 SQIVND (reference sequence). The CDR3 reads CASSFRQGLSNQPQHF. Here the CDR3 DNA reads TGTGCCAGTAGTTTCCGACAGGGGCTAAGCAATCAGCCCCAGCATTTT.

The chain links TRBV5-1 to TRBJ1-6; TRBD1 might be the D (5 bases). Germline V lookup: CDR1 SGHRS, CDR2 YFSETQ. CDR3 length equals 13 residues. With 3 bases removed from V and 10 bases from J, the gap between germline ends came to 11 bases. The CDR3 region has the DNA TGCGCCAGCAGCTCCACGGGGGGATCACCCCTCCACTTT. Amino acid sequence: CASSSTGGSPLHF.

This clone was seen just once. V gene TRBV7-9 combines with J gene TRBJ2-1; TRBD2 might be the D (6 bases). Trimming pared 3 bases from V and 7 bases from J, leaving 16 bases between. The germline V gene has CDR1 SEHNR and CDR2 FQNEAQ (reference sequence). The CDR3 runs to 15 residues. The CDR3 here is CASSFGGPVGNEQFF. CDR3 nucleotides: TGTGCCAGCAGCTTCGGGGGTCCCGTTGGTAATGAGCAGTTCTTC.

The chain carries TRBV2 and TRBJ2-3; 10 nucleotides align to TRBD2. Trimming cost V 6 bases and J 5 bases; bases outside gene matches: 11. The CDR3 covers 16 residues. Looked up from germline, CDR1 is SNHLY and CDR2 is FYNNEI. The DNA for the CDR3 is TGTGCCAGCAGCGCGATAAGCGGGGGGGCCAGAGATACGCAGTATTTT. Translation: CASSAISGGARDTQYF.

The chain has TRBV7-9 and TRBJ1-1, with 11 bases matching TRBD1. Germline CDR1 is SEHNR and CDR2 is FQNEAQ (reference sequence). Unmatched junction bases numbered 12, after V lost 5 bases and J lost 7 bases. The CDR3 has 16 amino acids. CDR3 residues: CASSQRTGGAVGEAFF. The DNA of the CDR3 is TGTGCCAGCAGCCAAAGGACAGGGGGCGCAGTTGGTGAAGCTTTCTTT.

V is TRBV4-1 and J is TRBJ2-3; a weak D match, TRBD1 (6 bases). This CDR3 contains 17 residues. Germline V gives CDR1 MGHRA, CDR2 YSYEKL. V was pared by 3 bases and J by 3 bases, with 19 bases between. CDR3 DNA: TGCGCCAGCAGCCAGGCCCCCAGGGGCCCCTTGACAGATACGCAGTATTTT. Protein: CASSQAPRGPLTDTQYF.

V gene TRBV4-2 combines with J gene TRBJ2-3; the D gene is possibly TRBD2 (6 bases). Germline CDR1 and CDR2: LGHNA and YNFKEQ. This CDR3 is built from 17 residues. Trimming removed 1 base at V and 3 bases at J, with 17 bases between. The CDR3 here is CASSQVGLSPSTDTQYF. The CDR3 nucleotides are TGTGCCAGCAGCCAAGTTGGACTATCCCCTTCGACAGATACGCAGTATTTT.

This clone came up many times. This chain links TRBV27 with TRBJ1-1, with D possibly matching TRBD1 (6 bases). The V and J ends lost 6 bases and 4 bases respectively, with 21 bases between them. Germline CDR1 MNHEY, CDR2 SMNVEV (reference sequence). This CDR3 is built from 16 residues. DNA for the CDR3: TGTGCCAGCAGCAGCGAAATCCGGGACACGCGCACTGAAGCTTTCTTT. It yields the protein CASSSEIRDTRTEAFF.

This chain joins TRBV11-2 and TRBJ1-2; 9 bases agree with TRBD1. The germline V gene has CDR1 SGHAT and CDR2 FQNNGV. CDR3 length: 16 residues. V trimming: 6 bases; J trimming: 4 bases; junction bases outside the gene matches: 12. The CDR3 here is CASRQPGQGGPYGYTF. The CDR3 coding sequence is TGTGCCAGCAGACAACCGGGACAGGGCGGCCCCTATGGCTACACCTTC.

This clone has just one count. The chain couples TRBV3-1 (or the pseudogene TRBV3-2) to TRBJ1-2; 7 nucleotides line up with TRBD1. J gave up 4 bases and V 4 bases, and 12 bases lay outside the gene matches. The CDR3 spans 16 residues. Germline CDR1 and CDR2: LGHDT and YNNKEL (reference sequence). CDR3 residues: CASSLLFATGAYGYTF. The DNA of the CDR3 is TGTGCCAGCAGCCTGCTTTTCGCAACAGGGGCCTATGGCTACACCTTC.

This clone was seen a handful of times. The CDR3 protein is CASSLASGSGNTIYF. CDR3 coding DNA: TGCGCCAGCAGCTTGGCCTCGGGGTCCGGAAACACCATATATTTT. The rearrangement uses TRBV5-1 and TRBJ1-3; D remains unclear. The CDR3 spans 15 residues. The V gene's germline CDR1 is SGHRS and CDR2 YFSETQ. Trimming took 0 bases from V and 4 from J, leaving 11 bases between them.

The rearrangement joins TRBV6-5 to TRBJ1-5; 7 nucleotides match TRBD1. Unmatched junction bases numbered 11, after V lost 7 bases and J lost 5 bases. This CDR3 has 15 amino acids. Germline loops: CDR1 MNHEY, CDR2 SVGAGI. The CDR3 spells CASNSYRGRDQPQHF. CDR3 coding DNA: TGTGCCAGCAATTCCTACAGGGGAAGGGATCAGCCCCAGCATTTT.

In nucleotides, the CDR3 is TGTGCCAGCAGCCCGACAGGGGGCGTATATGGCTACACCTTC. Protein sequence: CASSPTGGVYGYTF. This chain joins TRBV7-2 and TRBJ1-2; TRBD1 matches 10 bases. Germline trimming cut 5 bases from V and 5 bases from J; bases unmatched to any gene: 5. Germline CDR1 is SGHTA and CDR2 is FQGNSA. The CDR3 spans 14 residues.

CDR3 residues: CASSVHNRGELFF. The CDR3 nucleotides are TGTGCCAGCAGCGTACACAACCGAGGGGAGCTGTTTTTT. V and J are TRBV6-5 and TRBJ2-2; no reliable D call. This CDR3 region has 13 residues. Germline-derived CDR1 and CDR2 are MNHEY and SVGAGI. V was clipped by 6 bases and J by 8 bases, with 13 bases between them.

CDR3 protein: CASSFDRVASGYTF. Here the CDR3 DNA reads TGTGCCAGCAGTTTTGACAGGGTGGCGAGTGGCTACACCTTC. V and J are TRBV6-5 and TRBJ1-2; TRBD1 agrees at 7 bases. The CDR3 has 14 residues. The V and J ends lost 4 bases and 7 bases, in that order; junction bases with no gene match: 9. Germline CDR1 and CDR2: MNHEY and SVGAGI.

This clone showed up just a few times. This chain joins TRBV28 and TRBJ1-2; 8 bases fit TRBD1. This CDR3 spans 13 amino acids. Germline V gene sequence: CDR1 MDHEN, CDR2 SYDVKM. V lost 9 bases and J lost 1; bases outside the gene matches: 4. The DNA for the CDR3 is TGTGCCAGTCGGACAGGGATTAACTATGGCTACACCTTC. Its translation is CASRTGINYGYTF.

The chain is built from TRBV21-1 and TRBJ1-5; TRBD1 was called by the table and not checked on the DNA. TRBV21-1 has pseudogene status. The CDR3 contains 20 residues. Here the CDR3 DNA reads TGTGCCAGCAGCAACCCAGCCCCTTCAGGGGGCCTCGGGGCGGATCAGCCCCAGCATTTT. Its protein product is CASSNPAPSGGLGADQPQHF.